Following are 11 T cell receptor beta chains from one sample sequenced in a study of glioma-infiltrating T cells. The iRepertoire nested amplicon-rescue multiplex PCR amplified TCR alpha and beta CDR3s from RNA. MiXCR, applied by TCRdb to the multiplex PCR reads, yields one record per CDR3 protein. The sample has 100,000 to 150,000 distinct CDR3 sequences, 24% seen once. The sequenced sample was glioma tissue, nonneoplastic brain tissue, or PBMCs (not recorded which). The source is a human donor with low-grade glioma or glioblastoma, undergoing nonglioma brain surgery, or in good health (not recorded which).

Only a few counts were recorded for this clonotype. The V and J genes are TRBV6-1 and TRBJ2-7; D not resolved. Germline V CDR1 and CDR2: MNHNS, SASEGT. The CDR3 loop spans 13 amino acids. Deletions cut 6 bases from V and 0 bases from J, with 9 bases between. The CDR3 DNA is TGTGCCAGCAGGGGGTTGGGCTCCTACGAGCAGTACGTC. Protein product: CASRGLGSYEQYV.

The rearrangement links TRBV12-3 or TRBV12-4 to TRBJ1-5; the match to TRBD1 covers 7 bases. V lost 5 bases and J lost 7; bases outside the gene matches: 5. CDR3 length equals 13 residues. DNA for the CDR3: TGTGCCAGCAGTCGTACAGGGGTACAGCCCCAGCATTTT. Its translation is CASSRTGVQPQHF.

This clonotype occurred a few times. The chain uses TRBV20-1 and TRBJ1-2, with D possibly being TRBD1 (6 bases). Between the trimmed V and J ends, which lost 2 bases and 2 bases, there was a span of 12 bases. CDR1 and CDR2 (germline): DFQATT, SNEGSKA (reference sequence). The CDR3 sequence is 14 residues long. CDR3 protein: CSARRGASNYGYTF. The DNA for the CDR3 is TGCAGTGCTAGACGGGGGGCGTCCAACTATGGCTACACCTTC.

This clonotype was recorded a few times. The rearrangement joins TRBV2 to TRBJ2-1; TRBD2 is a possible D gene (6 bases). The germline V gene has CDR1 SNHLY and CDR2 FYNNEI. The CDR3 runs to 13 residues. The V end was cut by 2 bases, the J end by 4 bases, with 6 bases between. CDR3 DNA sequence: TGTGCCAGCAGTGAACGGGAGTACAATGAGCAGTTCTTC. Translating it yields CASSEREYNEQFF.

The CDR3 DNA reads TGTGCCAGCTCCCCGGACAGGGTCGAGCAGTACGTC. Translating gives CASSPDRVEQYV. The chain joins TRBV18 to TRBJ2-7, with 8 bases lining up with TRBD1. V lost 6 bases and J lost 6; bases outside the gene matches: 4. The CDR3 covers 12 residues. Germline CDR1 KGHSH, CDR2 LQKENI.

This clonotype was observed a handful of times. The rearrangement joins TRBV2 to TRBJ1-5, with 7 nucleotides matching TRBD1. The CDR3 totals 14 residues. Looked up from germline, CDR1 is SNHLY and CDR2 is FYNNEI. V lost 3 bases, J lost 6 bases, and 5 bases stayed unmatched. DNA for the CDR3: TGTGCCAGCAGTGAGACAGGGTGGGGTCAGCCCCAGCATTTT. This encodes CASSETGWGQPQHF.

This clonotype was seen a few times. The chain joins TRBV4-2 to TRBJ2-3, with 15 bases matching TRBD2. J gave up 6 bases and V 0 bases, and 4 bases lay outside the gene matches. The CDR3 is 17 residues long. Germline-derived CDR1 and CDR2 are LGHNA and YNFKEQ. CDR3 nucleotides: TGTGCCAGCAGCCAAGACTGGACTAGCGGGGGGGCCGATACGCAGTATTTT. This codes for CASSQDWTSGGADTQYF.

In this sample, this clonotype turned up a few times. The chain is built from TRBV14 and TRBJ2-2; D remains unclear. Germline CDR1 reads SGHDN; CDR2 reads FVKESK. V was clipped by 3 bases and J by 1 base, with 15 bases between them. The CDR3 loop spans 17 amino acids. The CDR3 sequence is CASSQEMSRLNTGELFF. CDR3 DNA: TGTGCCAGCAGCCAGGAGATGTCGCGGTTGAACACCGGGGAGCTGTTTTTT.

In its sample, this clonotype was seen many times. The chain links TRBV6-1 to TRBJ2-5; TRBD1 matches 8 bases. V lost 6 bases, J lost 2 bases, and 17 bases stayed unmatched. From germline, CDR1 is MNHNS and CDR2 SASEGT. This CDR3 region has 18 residues. CDR3 amino acids: CASRMRTGPSLGQETQYF. Written as DNA, the CDR3 is TGTGCCAGCAGGATGAGGACAGGGCCTTCCCTCGGGCAAGAGACCCAGTACTTC.

V usage is TRBV4-3 and J usage is TRBJ2-7; D is perhaps TRBD2 (6 bases). Germline values: CDR1 LGHNA, CDR2 YSLEER. The germline V and J ends were trimmed by 5 bases and 0 bases, with 14 bases remaining between them. This CDR3 comprises 15 residues. CDR3 sequence reads: CASSLGGASSYEQYV. In nucleotides, the CDR3 is TGCGCCAGCAGCTTGGGAGGCGCCAGCTCCTACGAGCAGTACGTC.

This clonotype was detected only once. A much larger clone is a single base away; this may be a read error. This chain uses TRBV25-1 with TRBJ2-5; unclear D gene. CDR3 length equals 14 residues. Per the germline V gene, CDR1 is MGHDK and CDR2 is SYGVNS. The CDR3 DNA is TGTGCCATCAGTGGGTGGGCAGTCCAAGAGACCCAGTACTTC. Protein: CAISGWAVQETQYF. Filled out from reference TRBV25-1 and TRBJ2-5, the complete variable domain reads EADIYQTPRYLVIGTGKKITLECSQTMGHDKMYWYQQDPGMELHLIHYSYGVNSTEKGDLSSESTVSRIRTEHFPLTLESARPSHTSQYLCAISGWAVQETQYFGPGTRLLVL.